The 31 T cell receptor beta chains reported below all come from one sample, sequenced in a study of T cell responses to AZD1222 COVID-19 vaccine. Clones were sequenced by immunoSEQ multiplex PCR, and TCRdb holds only the in-frame ones, with some missing. The repertoire holds more than 75,000 clones, with approximately 90% as singletons. The sample was peripheral blood, taken 28 days after the second AZD1222 dose. These TCRs come from an adult who received the AZD1222 COVID-19 vaccine.

The chain has TRBV30 and TRBJ2-5; 8 bases map to TRBD1. V lost 2 bases and J lost 7; bases outside the gene matches: 0. This CDR3 contains 11 residues. Germline loops: CDR1 GTSNPN, CDR2 SVGIG (reference sequence). CDR3 protein: CAWSTGGTQYF. CDR3 bases: TGTGCCTGGAGTACAGGGGGGACCCAGTACTTC.

The genes are TRBV5-6 and TRBJ2-7, with TRBD1 matching 7 bases. The germline V gene encodes CDR1 SGHDT and CDR2 YYEEEE. This CDR3 contains 15 residues. Trimming removed 1 base from V and 3 bases from J; junction bases left unmatched: 7. DNA of the CDR3: TGTGCCAGCAGCTTGAAGCCCCAGGGGGACTACGAGCAGTACTTC. This gives the protein CASSLKPQGDYEQYF.

The rearrangement joins TRBV4-1 to TRBJ1-5; 9 positions match TRBD1. After removal of 4 bases from V and 4 bases from J, the junction contained 2 bases not matched to a gene. Germline assignment: CDR1 MGHRA and CDR2 YSYEKL. This CDR3 region has 14 residues. CDR3 sequence: CASSRDRDNQPQHF. The DNA for the CDR3 is TGCGCCAGCAGCCGGGACAGGGATAATCAGCCCCAGCATTTT.

This clone was detected only a few times. The genes are TRBV3-1 (or the pseudogene TRBV3-2) and TRBJ2-4; tentatively, D is TRBD2 (6 bases). The CDR3 loop spans 15 amino acids. V was shortened by 2 bases and J by 6 bases, with 14 bases between the two germline ends. In germline, CDR1 is LGHDT, CDR2 YNNKEL (reference sequence). Written as DNA, the CDR3 is TGTGCCAGCAGCCAAAATCCGGGGGTAGGAAACATTCAGTACTTC. Its protein is CASSQNPGVGNIQYF.

The CDR3 is CASSVGGSSYEQYF. The CDR3 DNA is TGTGCCAGCAGTGTTGGCGGGAGTTCCTACGAGCAGTACTTC. The chain links TRBV28 to TRBJ2-7, with TRBD2 matching over 7 bases. Germline V gives CDR1 MDHEN, CDR2 SYDVKM. The CDR3 is 14 residues long. Trimming removed 5 bases from V and 1 base from J; junction bases left unmatched: 5.

This chain uses TRBV7-8 with TRBJ1-4, with 9 bases aligning to TRBD1. Germline V lookup: CDR1 SGHVS, CDR2 FQNEAQ. J lost 5 bases, V lost 2 bases, and 3 bases had no gene match. The CDR3 has 15 residues. The CDR3: CASSLLGTGNEKLFF. CDR3 coding DNA: TGTGCCAGCAGCTTATTAGGGACAGGGAATGAAAAACTGTTTTTT.

The chain employs TRBV18 and TRBJ2-2; 7 nucleotides line up with TRBD2. Germline assignment: CDR1 KGHSH and CDR2 LQKENI. V was pared by 5 bases and J by 4 bases, with 4 bases of the junction left unmatched. The CDR3 is made up of 14 amino acids. CDR3 region: CASSSGLTTGELFF. The CDR3 bases are TGTGCCAGCTCATCGGGACTAACCACCGGGGAGCTGTTTTTT.

The chain is built from TRBV9 and TRBJ1-3, with 11 bases that match TRBD1. This CDR3 comprises 17 residues. The germline V gene has CDR1 SGDLS and CDR2 YYNGEE. The ends lost 0 bases at V and 3 bases at J; junction bases unmatched: 5. The CDR3: CASSVGGQGVYGNTIYF. For the CDR3, the DNA is TGTGCCAGCAGCGTAGGGGGACAGGGGGTATATGGAAACACCATATATTTT.

This clone has only one observation. V is TRBV7-3 and J is TRBJ1-3, with TRBD1 as a possible D gene (5 bases). Germline values: CDR1 SGHTA, CDR2 FQGTGA. The V and J ends lost 1 base and 3 bases respectively, with 13 bases between them. This CDR3 region has 16 residues. In nucleotides, the CDR3 is TGTGCCAGCAGCTTAAATAGGCCAGGGAATGGAAACACCATATATTTT. Residues: CASSLNRPGNGNTIYF.

The chain carries TRBV5-4 and TRBJ2-7; TRBD2 is a possible D gene (6 bases). In germline, CDR1 is SGHNT, CDR2 YYREEE (reference sequence). The CDR3 extends over 11 amino acids. Trimming took 2 bases from V and 6 from J, leaving 6 bases between them. CDR3: CASSLAGEQYF. The CDR3 DNA sequence: TGTGCCAGCAGCTTAGCGGGCGAGCAGTACTTC. The variable domain in full, with the rest retrieved from reference TRBV5-4 and TRBJ2-7, is ETGVTQSPTHLIKTRGQQVTLRCSSQSGHNTVSWYQQALGQGPQFIFQYYREEENGRGNFPPRFSGLQFPNYSSELNVNALELDDSALYLCASSLAGEQYFGPGTRLTVT.

The V call is TRBV3-1 (or the pseudogene TRBV3-2), the J call TRBJ1-6; D unclear. CDR1 LGHDT and CDR2 YNNKEL come from the germline V gene (reference sequence). The CDR3 is 13 amino acids. V was clipped by 0 bases and J by 8 bases, with 5 bases between them. The DNA for the CDR3 is TGTGCCAGCAGCCAAGATTGGGATTCACCCCTCCACTTT. Its protein is CASSQDWDSPLHF.

The genes are TRBV2 and TRBJ1-2, with 8 nucleotides matching TRBD1. J gave up 0 bases and V 6 bases, and 0 bases lay outside the gene matches. This CDR3 has 13 amino acids. The germline gives CDR1 SNHLY, CDR2 FYNNEI. CDR3 residues: CASRGQANYGYTF. For the CDR3, the DNA is TGTGCCAGCAGGGGACAGGCTAACTATGGCTACACCTTC.

The chain employs TRBV7-9 and TRBJ2-1; 13 bases line up with TRBD2. Germline V CDR1 and CDR2: SEHNR, FQNEAQ (reference sequence). The CDR3 has 15 amino acids. V lost 4 bases and J lost 8; bases outside the gene matches: 5. The CDR3 bases are TGTGCCAGCAGCTCGGGGACTAGCGGGATTTATGAGCAGTTCTTC. This gives the protein CASSSGTSGIYEQFF.

V is TRBV7-2 and J is TRBJ2-2, with D perhaps TRBD1 (5 bases). CDR1 and CDR2 from the germline V gene are SGHTA and FQGNSA. This CDR3 has 14 residues. V was clipped by 2 bases and J by 4 bases, with 8 bases between them. The CDR3 nucleotides are TGTGCCAGCAGCTTATTACAGGCCACCGGGGAGCTGTTTTTT. It is translated as CASSLLQATGELFF.

This clone was detected only once. The genes are TRBV29-1 and TRBJ2-3, with 11 bases identical to TRBD2. The length of the CDR3 is 15 residues. V was pared by 7 bases and J by 8 bases, with 14 bases of the junction left unmatched. Germline loops: CDR1 SQVTM, CDR2 ANQGSEA. For the CDR3, the DNA is TGCAGCGGGGCGACTAGCGGGAACCTTCGGGGTACGCAGTATTTT. This gives the protein CSGATSGNLRGTQYF.

The rearrangement links TRBV18 to TRBJ2-5; the D gene is possibly TRBD2 (5 bases). CDR1 and CDR2 from the germline V gene are KGHSH and LQKENI. This CDR3 region has 15 residues. With 3 bases removed from V and 0 bases from J, the gap between germline ends came to 11 bases. The CDR3 here is CASSPTGGYQETQYF. The CDR3 coding sequence is TGTGCCAGCTCACCTACCGGCGGGTACCAAGAGACCCAGTACTTC.

This clone turned up a few times. The chain links TRBV5-1 to TRBJ2-3, with D perhaps matching TRBD2 (5 bases). CDR3 length: 17 residues. Germline lookup yields CDR1 SGHRS and CDR2 YFSETQ. V lost 1 base, J lost 2 bases, and 17 bases lay in between. Here the CDR3 reads CASSLFPPGDTTDTQYF. CDR3 nucleotides: TGCGCCAGCAGCTTGTTCCCGCCCGGGGATACCACAGATACGCAGTATTTT.

CDR3 sequence: CATHHRVDEQFF. CDR3 bases: TGTGCCACCCACCACAGGGTGGACGAGCAGTTCTTC. The genes are TRBV10-3 and TRBJ2-1; tentatively, D is TRBD1 (6 bases). CDR3 length: 12 residues. V was trimmed by 10 bases and J by 10 bases, leaving 17 bases between them. Germline V gene data show CDR1 as ENHRY and CDR2 as SYGVKD.

This chain links TRBV6-5 with TRBJ1-1; D remains unclear. Trimming removed 8 bases at V and 1 base at J, with 11 bases between. The length of the CDR3 is 13 residues. Germline-derived CDR1 and CDR2 are MNHEY and SVGAGI. The chain's CDR3 is CASYLRPNTEAFF. Written as DNA, the CDR3 is TGTGCCAGCTATCTTCGCCCGAACACTGAAGCTTTCTTT.

The chain recombines TRBV6-4 with TRBJ2-1, with D perhaps matching TRBD1 (6 bases). CDR3 length: 14 residues. V lost 8 bases and J 7 bases, leaving 18 bases between the germline ends. Per germline, CDR1 MRHNA and CDR2 SNTAGT. CDR3: CASSRGIAWNEQFF. CDR3 DNA sequence: TGTGCCAGCTCCAGGGGAATAGCTTGGAATGAGCAGTTCTTC.

The CDR3 sequence is CASSKTDLNEQFF. Written as DNA, the CDR3 is TGTGCCAGCAGCAAGACCGACCTCAATGAGCAGTTCTTC. This chain uses TRBV12-3 or TRBV12-4 with TRBJ2-1; D is undetermined. V was cut by 6 bases and J by 6 bases, with 12 bases left in between. This CDR3 comprises 13 residues.

This chain uses TRBV7-3 with TRBJ2-5; TRBD2 matches at 8 bases. The CDR3 is 14 residues long. Germline V gene lookup returns CDR1 SGHTA and CDR2 FQGTGA. The J segment lost 7 bases and the V segment lost 5 bases, leaving 9 bases of the junction unmatched. The CDR3 sequence is CASSTGAAGGTQYF. As DNA, the CDR3 is TGTGCCAGCAGCACGGGGGCGGCGGGAGGGACCCAGTACTTC.

CDR3 region: CASSRTPGLGLGKTYNEQFF. The CDR3 region has the DNA TGTGCCAGCAGCCGTACACCCGGACTAGGGCTTGGGAAAACCTACAATGAGCAGTTCTTC. The chain has TRBV28 and TRBJ2-1; 7 bases fit TRBD2. This CDR3 spans 20 amino acids. Germline values: CDR1 MDHEN, CDR2 SYDVKM. V lost 6 bases to trimming and J lost 2 bases; unmatched junction nucleotides: 22. The full variable domain, its missing parts supplied by reference TRBV28 and TRBJ2-1, is DVKVTQSSRYLVKRTGEKVFLECVQDMDHENMFWYRQDPGLGLRLIYFSYDVKMKEKGDIPEGYSVSREKKERFSLILESASTNQTSMYLCASSRTPGLGLGKTYNEQFFGPGTRLTVL.

The chain couples TRBV11-3 to TRBJ1-4; TRBD1 aligns across 7 bases. There are 15 residues in the CDR3. The J segment lost 8 bases and the V segment lost 2 bases, leaving 8 bases of the junction unmatched. Germline loops: CDR1 SGHNT, CDR2 YENEEA. The chain's CDR3 is CASSLRRQGGEKLFF. Here the CDR3 DNA reads TGTGCCAGCAGCTTACGCCGACAGGGTGGGGAAAAACTGTTTTTT.

The V call is TRBV7-3, the J call TRBJ1-1; TRBD1 aligns across 7 bases. CDR3 size: 14 residues. Germline CDR1 is SGHTA and CDR2 is FQGTGA. After removal of 4 bases from V and 4 bases from J, the junction contained 6 bases not matched to a gene. DNA for the CDR3: TGTGCCAGCAGCTCCGGACAGGACGGCACTGAAGCTTTCTTT. Protein sequence: CASSSGQDGTEAFF.

This clone occurred once. J is TRBJ2-7 and V is TRBV6-2 or TRBV6-3; 7 bases are shared with TRBD2. From germline, CDR1 is MNHEY and CDR2 SVGEGT. The CDR3 runs 14 residues. With V trimmed by 2 bases and J by 6 bases, 7 bases remained unmatched. This CDR3 is CASSYPAGRGEQYF. DNA of the CDR3: TGTGCCAGCAGTTACCCAGCGGGGCGAGGCGAGCAGTACTTC.

The gene calls are TRBV5-4 and TRBJ2-7; D possibly matches TRBD1 or TRBD2 (5 bases each). Trimming removed 3 bases from V and 2 bases from J, with 12 bases in between. The CDR3 runs 14 residues. Germline-derived CDR1 and CDR2 are SGHNT and YYREEE (reference sequence). CDR3 protein: CASSSRDGAYEQYF. CDR3 DNA: TGTGCCAGCAGCTCCCGGGACGGAGCCTACGAGCAGTACTTC. Looking up the rest from reference TRBV5-4 and TRBJ2-7 gives the full variable domain: ETGVTQSPTHLIKTRGQQVTLRCSSQSGHNTVSWYQQALGQGPQFIFQYYREEENGRGNFPPRFSGLQFPNYSSELNVNALELDDSALYLCASSSRDGAYEQYFGPGTRLTVT.

This chain links TRBV11-1 with TRBJ2-2; no clear D. The length of the CDR3 is 13 residues. The germline gives CDR1 SGHAT, CDR2 FQDESV (reference sequence). Trimming removed 1 base from V and 6 bases from J, with 6 bases in between. CDR3 nucleotide sequence: TGTGCCAGCAGCTTAGGGGTGTCCGGGGAGCTGTTTTTT. Protein: CASSLGVSGELFF.

A single count supports this clone. The genes are TRBV11-1 and TRBJ2-7; no reliable D call. The germline gives CDR1 SGHAT, CDR2 FQDESV (reference sequence). CDR3 length equals 16 residues. Trimming removed 4 bases from V and 2 bases from J, with 18 bases in between. DNA for the CDR3: TGTGCCAGCAGCTCCGAACCCACGAGGCCTCCCTACGAGCAGTACTTC. This gives the protein CASSSEPTRPPYEQYF.

The rearrangement uses TRBV15 and TRBJ2-7; 8 bases line up with TRBD1. V shed 4 bases and J 0 bases; nucleotides not matched to a gene: 5. The CDR3 has 15 amino acids. Germline CDR1 LNHNV, CDR2 YYDKDF (reference sequence). In DNA form, the CDR3 reads TGTGCCACCAGCAAACCGGGACAGGACTCCTACGAGCAGTACTTC. Translating gives CATSKPGQDSYEQYF.

The chain employs TRBV6-2 or TRBV6-3 and TRBJ2-1; a possible D gene is TRBD2 (6 bases). Trimming removed 4 bases from V and 5 bases from J, with 9 bases in between. The CDR3 runs 13 residues. CDR1 and CDR2 (germline): MNHEY, SVGEGT. CDR3 loop: CASSFRENNEQFF. In DNA, the CDR3 is TGTGCCAGCAGTTTCCGGGAGAACAATGAGCAGTTCTTC.